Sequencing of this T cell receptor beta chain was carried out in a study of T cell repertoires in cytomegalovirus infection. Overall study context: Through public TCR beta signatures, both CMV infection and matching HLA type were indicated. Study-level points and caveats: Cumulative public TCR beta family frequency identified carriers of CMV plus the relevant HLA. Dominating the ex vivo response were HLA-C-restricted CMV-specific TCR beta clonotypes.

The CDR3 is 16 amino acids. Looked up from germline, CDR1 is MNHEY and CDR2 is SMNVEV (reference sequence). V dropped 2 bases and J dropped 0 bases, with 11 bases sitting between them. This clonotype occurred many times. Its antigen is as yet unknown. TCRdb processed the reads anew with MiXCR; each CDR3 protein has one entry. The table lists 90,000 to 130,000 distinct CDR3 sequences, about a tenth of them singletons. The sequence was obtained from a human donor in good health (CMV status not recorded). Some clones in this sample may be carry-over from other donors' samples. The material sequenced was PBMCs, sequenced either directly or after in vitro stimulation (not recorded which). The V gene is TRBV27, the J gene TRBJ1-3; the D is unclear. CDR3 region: CASSLMPPASGNTIYF. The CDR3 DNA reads TGTGCCAGCAGTTTAATGCCCCCAGCCTCTGGAAACACCATATATTTT.